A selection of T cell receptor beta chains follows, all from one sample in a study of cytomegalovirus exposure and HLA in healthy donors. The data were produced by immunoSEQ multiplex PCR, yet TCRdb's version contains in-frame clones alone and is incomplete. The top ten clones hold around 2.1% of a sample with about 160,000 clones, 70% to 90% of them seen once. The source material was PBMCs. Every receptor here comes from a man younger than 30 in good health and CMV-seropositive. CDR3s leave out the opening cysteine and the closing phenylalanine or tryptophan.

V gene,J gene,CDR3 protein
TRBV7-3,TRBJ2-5,ASSLSGGLETQY
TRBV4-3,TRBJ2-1,ASSQGTQGYEQF
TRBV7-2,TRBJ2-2,ASSREQHTGELF
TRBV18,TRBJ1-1,ASSRVLSEEAF
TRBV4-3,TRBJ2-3,ASSLRLITDTQY
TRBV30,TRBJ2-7,AGGGTPATYEQY
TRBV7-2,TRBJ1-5,ASSRSTGIGQPQH
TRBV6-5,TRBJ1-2,ASSPGAYGYT
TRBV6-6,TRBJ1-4,ASSYQGTNEKLF
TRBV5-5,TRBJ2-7,ASSFRGRFPGY
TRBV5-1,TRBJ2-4,ASSLRTSGLGKNIQY
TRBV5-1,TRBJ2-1,ASSSAGGAVNEQF
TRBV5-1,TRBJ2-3,ASSFSGGGTDTQY
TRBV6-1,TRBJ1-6,ASRSQVYNSPLH
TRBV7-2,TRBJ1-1,ASSLAPTKAGGTEAF
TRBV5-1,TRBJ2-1,ASTSGGAANEQF
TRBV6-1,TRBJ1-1,ASRRQADEAF
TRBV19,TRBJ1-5,ASSMGGQPQH
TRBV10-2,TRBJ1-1,ASQDRGWGTEAF
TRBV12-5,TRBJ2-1,ASGLGPVSGRPWF
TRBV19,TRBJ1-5,ASTPIGRGTSNQPQH
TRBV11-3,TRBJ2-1,ASSFRTSGERNEQF
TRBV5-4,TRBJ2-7,ASSQGHGEQY
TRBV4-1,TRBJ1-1,ASSPRGTEAF
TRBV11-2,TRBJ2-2,ASTPSTGELF
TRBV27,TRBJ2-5,ASSFGEGGTQY
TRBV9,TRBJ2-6,ASSVGGVRPSGANVLT
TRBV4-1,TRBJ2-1,ASSQVAVGGSYNEQF
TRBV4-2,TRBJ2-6,ASSQDIGVAGAGANGLT
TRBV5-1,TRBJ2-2,ASSFILNNTGELF
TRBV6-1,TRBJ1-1,ASSDGAAENTEAF
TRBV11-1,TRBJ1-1,ASSLGGGGVNTEAF
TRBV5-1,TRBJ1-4,ASSLVTDEKLF
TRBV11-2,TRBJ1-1,ASSTGTGGAGAF
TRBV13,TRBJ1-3,ASSSPTSLSGNTIY
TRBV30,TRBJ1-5,AWGSGTGGNSNQPQH
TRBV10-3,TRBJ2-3,AIGAGYTDTQY
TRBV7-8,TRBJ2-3,ASSLPPGASGLTDTQY
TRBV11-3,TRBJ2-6,ASSSTGSGANGLT
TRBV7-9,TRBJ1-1,ASNWGTLNTEAF